Detailed here is one TCR beta chain. The sample is drawn from a study of T cell responses to AZD1222 COVID-19 vaccine. After removal of 5 bases from V and 4 bases from J, the junction contained 9 bases not matched to a gene. The CDR3 has 16 amino acids. Germline V gene data show CDR1 as SEHNR and CDR2 as FQNEAQ (reference sequence). Generated by immunoSEQ multiplex PCR, the TCRdb table keeps only in-frame clones and is missing some. Of about 120,000 clones listed, 85% to 90% are singletons. Sequences were derived from peripheral blood, sampled on day 0 of AZD1222 vaccination. The chain recombines TRBV7-9 with TRBJ1-1; 11 bases fit TRBD1. The sequence was collected from an adult in good health. The DNA for the CDR3 is TGTGCCAGCAGCCCAGGGACAGGGGGTAGCGGCACTGAAGCTTTCTTT. It codes for CASSPGTGGSGTEAFF.